The present TCR beta chain was sequenced within a study of T cell responses to AZD1222 COVID-19 vaccine. Trimming shortened V by 5 bases and J by 4 bases, and 9 bases separated the two germline ends. CDR1 and CDR2 (germline): SGHTA, FQGTGA. The CDR3 consists of 14 residues. Sequencing used immunoSEQ multiplex PCR; TCRdb keeps in-frame clones, though not all of them. The table has roughly 65,000 clones, around nine tenths seen once. This sequence joins TRBV7-3 and TRBJ1-6; D is undetermined. The origin of this receptor is an adult in good health. Sequencing used peripheral blood, obtained on day 0 of AZD1222 vaccination. The CDR3 protein is CASSPGSYNSPLHF. The DNA of the CDR3 is TGTGCCAGCAGCCCGGGTTCTTATAATTCACCCCTCCACTTT.